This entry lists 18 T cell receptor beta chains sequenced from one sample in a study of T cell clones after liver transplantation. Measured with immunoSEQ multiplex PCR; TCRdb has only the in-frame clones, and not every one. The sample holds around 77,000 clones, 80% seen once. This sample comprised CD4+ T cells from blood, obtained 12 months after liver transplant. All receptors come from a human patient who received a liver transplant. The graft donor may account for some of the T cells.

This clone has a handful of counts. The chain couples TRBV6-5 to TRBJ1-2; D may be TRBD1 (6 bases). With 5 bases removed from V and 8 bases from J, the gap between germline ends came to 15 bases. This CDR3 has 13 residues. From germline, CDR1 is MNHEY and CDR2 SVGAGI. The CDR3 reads CASSQTQGWGYTF. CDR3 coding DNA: TGTGCCAGCAGTCAAACACAGGGTTGGGGCTACACCTTC.

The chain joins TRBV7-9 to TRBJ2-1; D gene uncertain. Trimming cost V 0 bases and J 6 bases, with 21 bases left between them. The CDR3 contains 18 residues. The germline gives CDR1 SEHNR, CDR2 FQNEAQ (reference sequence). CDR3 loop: CASSLATAGPRFFNEQFF. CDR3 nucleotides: TGTGCCAGCAGCTTAGCGACGGCAGGCCCCAGATTCTTCAATGAGCAGTTCTTC.

The CDR3 here is CASRPSGRGREQYF. The CDR3 DNA follows: TGTGCCAGCAGACCTAGCGGGAGGGGGCGCGAGCAGTACTTC. This chain connects TRBV6-1 to TRBJ2-7, with TRBD2 identical over 12 bases. Germline V gene data show CDR1 as MNHNS and CDR2 as SASEGT. J lost 6 bases, V lost 6 bases, and 6 bases had no gene match. CDR3 size: 14 residues.

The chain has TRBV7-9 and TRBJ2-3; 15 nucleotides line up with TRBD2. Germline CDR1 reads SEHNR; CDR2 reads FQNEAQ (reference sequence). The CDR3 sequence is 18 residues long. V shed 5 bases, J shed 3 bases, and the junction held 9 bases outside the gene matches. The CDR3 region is CASSDPGLAGGSTDTQYF. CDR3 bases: TGTGCCAGCAGCGATCCGGGACTAGCGGGAGGTTCTACAGATACGCAGTATTTT.

CDR3 sequence: CASKEQGNTEAFF. The CDR3 DNA sequence: TGCGCCAGCAAAGAGCAGGGGAACACTGAAGCTTTCTTT. The rearrangement links TRBV5-1 to TRBJ1-1, with D possibly TRBD1 on 5 matching bases. CDR1 and CDR2 from the germline V gene are SGHRS and YFSETQ. V was cut by 6 bases and J by 1 base, with 10 bases left in between. The CDR3 has 13 residues.

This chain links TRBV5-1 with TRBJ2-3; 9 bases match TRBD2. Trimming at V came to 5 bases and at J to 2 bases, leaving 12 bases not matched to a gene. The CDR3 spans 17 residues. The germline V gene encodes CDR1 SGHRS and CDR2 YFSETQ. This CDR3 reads CASRKGYQREDTDTQYF. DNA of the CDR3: TGCGCCAGCAGGAAGGGATACCAGCGGGAGGACACAGATACGCAGTATTTT.

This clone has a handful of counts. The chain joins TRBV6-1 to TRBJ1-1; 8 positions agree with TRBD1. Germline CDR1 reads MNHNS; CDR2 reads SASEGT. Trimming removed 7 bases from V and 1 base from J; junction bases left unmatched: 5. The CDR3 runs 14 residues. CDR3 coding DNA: TGTGCCAGCACCCTGACAGGGGCGAACACTGAAGCTTTCTTT. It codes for CASTLTGANTEAFF.

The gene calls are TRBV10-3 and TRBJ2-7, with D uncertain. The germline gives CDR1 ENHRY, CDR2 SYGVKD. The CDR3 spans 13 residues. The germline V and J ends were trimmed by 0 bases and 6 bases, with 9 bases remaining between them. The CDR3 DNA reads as TGTGCCATCAGTGAGTCGACTCCTGGCGAGCAGTACTTC. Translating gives CAISESTPGEQYF.

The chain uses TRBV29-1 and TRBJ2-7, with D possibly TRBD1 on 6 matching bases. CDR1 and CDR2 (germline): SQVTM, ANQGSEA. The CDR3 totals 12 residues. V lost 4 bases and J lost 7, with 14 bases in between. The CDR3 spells CSVGAGAREQYF. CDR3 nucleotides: TGCAGCGTTGGCGCAGGGGCGAGGGAGCAGTACTTC.

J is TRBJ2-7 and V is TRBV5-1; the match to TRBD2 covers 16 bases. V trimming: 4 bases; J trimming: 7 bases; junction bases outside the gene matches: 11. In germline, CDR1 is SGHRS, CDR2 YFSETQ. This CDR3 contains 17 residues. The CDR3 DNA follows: TGCGCCAGCAGCGGCCCGGGACTAGCGGGAGGGTACACTGAGCAGTACTTC. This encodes CASSGPGLAGGYTEQYF.

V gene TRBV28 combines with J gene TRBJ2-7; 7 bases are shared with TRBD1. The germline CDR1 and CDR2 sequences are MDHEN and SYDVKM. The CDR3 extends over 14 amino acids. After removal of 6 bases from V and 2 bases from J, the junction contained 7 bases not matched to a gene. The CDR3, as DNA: TGTGCCAGCAGACGCCCGGGACAGACCTACGAGCAGTACTTC. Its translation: CASRRPGQTYEQYF.

The CDR3 is CASSHSTSGTRRDTQYF. CDR3 sequence (DNA): TGCGCCAGCAGCCATTCGACTAGCGGGACTAGACGAGATACGCAGTATTTT. The chain links TRBV4-3 to TRBJ2-3, with TRBD2 identical over 11 bases. CDR3 length: 17 residues. Losses at the gene ends were 3 bases for V and 5 bases for J; bases not matched to a gene: 10. Germline CDR1 reads LGHNA; CDR2 reads YSLEER.

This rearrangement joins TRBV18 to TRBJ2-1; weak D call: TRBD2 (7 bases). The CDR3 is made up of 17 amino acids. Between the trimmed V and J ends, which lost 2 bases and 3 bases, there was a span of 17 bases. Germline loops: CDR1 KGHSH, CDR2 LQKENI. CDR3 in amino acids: CASSPRAGANLYNEQFF. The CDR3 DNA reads TGTGCCAGCTCACCAAGGGCGGGGGCGAACCTCTACAATGAGCAGTTCTTC. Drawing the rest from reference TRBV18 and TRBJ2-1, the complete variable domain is NAGVMQNPRHLVRRRGQEARLRCSPMKGHSHVYWYRQLPEEGLKFMVYLQKENIIDESGMPKERFSAEFPKEGPSILRIQQVVRGDSAAYFCASSPRAGANLYNEQFFGPGTRLTVL.

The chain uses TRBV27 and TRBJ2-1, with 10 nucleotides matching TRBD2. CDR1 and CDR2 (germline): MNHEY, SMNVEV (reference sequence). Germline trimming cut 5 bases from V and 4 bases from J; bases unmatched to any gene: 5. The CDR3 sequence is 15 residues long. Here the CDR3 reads CASSVTSGLYNEQFF. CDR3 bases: TGTGCCAGCAGTGTGACTAGCGGGCTTTACAATGAGCAGTTCTTC.

Written as DNA, the CDR3 is TGTGCCAGCTCACCCACAAGGTCCACTACCACAGATACGCAGTATTTT. As protein: CASSPTRSTTTDTQYF. The rearrangement links TRBV18 to TRBJ2-3; D is uncertain. Germline V gene data show CDR1 as KGHSH and CDR2 as LQKENI. Trimming took 3 bases from V and 2 from J, leaving 15 bases between them. This CDR3 has 16 residues.

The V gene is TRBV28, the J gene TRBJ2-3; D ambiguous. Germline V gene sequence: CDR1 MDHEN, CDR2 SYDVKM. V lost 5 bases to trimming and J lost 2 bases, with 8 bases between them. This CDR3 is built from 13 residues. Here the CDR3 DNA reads TGTGCCAGCAGTCAGCTCCCCACAGATACGCAGTATTTT. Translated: CASSQLPTDTQYF. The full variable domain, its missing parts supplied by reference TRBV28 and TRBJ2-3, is DVKVTQSSRYLVKRTGEKVFLECVQDMDHENMFWYRQDPGLGLRLIYFSYDVKMKEKGDIPEGYSVSREKKERFSLILESASTNQTSMYLCASSQLPTDTQYFGPGTRLTVL.

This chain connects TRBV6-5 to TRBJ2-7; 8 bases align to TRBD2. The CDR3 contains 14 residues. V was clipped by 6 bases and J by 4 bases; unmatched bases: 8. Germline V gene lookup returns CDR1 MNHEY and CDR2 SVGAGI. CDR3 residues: CASSRGLAGYEQYF. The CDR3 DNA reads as TGTGCCAGCAGCCGCGGTCTAGCGGGTTACGAGCAGTACTTC.

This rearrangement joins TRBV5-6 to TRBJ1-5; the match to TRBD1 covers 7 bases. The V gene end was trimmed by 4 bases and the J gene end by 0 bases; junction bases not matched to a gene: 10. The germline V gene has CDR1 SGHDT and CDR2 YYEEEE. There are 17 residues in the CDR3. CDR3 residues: CASSHRDSIYSNQPQHF. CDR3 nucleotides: TGTGCCAGCAGCCACCGGGACAGCATCTATAGCAATCAGCCCCAGCATTTT.